This T cell receptor beta chain derives from a study of Graves' ophthalmopathy and Graves' hyperthyroidism. On the study more broadly: Peripheral blood was collected at initial diagnosis, before any treatment.

This clonotype has a count of ten or more. The antigen is undetermined. V lost 5 bases to trimming and J lost 5 bases, with 18 bases between them. The CDR3 totals 15 residues. For donors with ophthalmopathy, the disease showed moderate-to-severe activity, reached CAS ≥3 and NOSPECS ≥4, and had lasted under 3 months. Amplification of the TCR beta CDR3 regions used RNA transcripts (as template). The authors performed first-round RT-PCR with HTBI primers and then a second-round multiplex PCR. TCRdb passed the multiplex PCR reads through MiXCR, listing each CDR3 protein once. The repertoire includes fewer than 350,000 distinct CDR3 sequences, roughly 16% of them detected once, and roughly 12% sits in the top ten. Study-wide results and caveats: Researchers report that a 13-signature model separated ophthalmopathy from stable hyperthyroidism, posting 87.88% sensitivity and less than 82% specificity. Most expanded clonotypes in thyroid above 0.001 frequency also showed up in blood.

The chain has TRBV12-3 or TRBV12-4 and TRBJ2-5; D ambiguous. The sequencing sample was made of peripheral blood. This clonotype was obtained from an adult man with Graves' ophthalmopathy. The CDR3 DNA reads as TGTGCCAGCAGTCCCGACTTTTTAGCCGTCGAGACCCAGTACTTC. Protein product: CASSPDFLAVETQYF.